The TCR beta chain described here comes from a study of CD8 T cell repertoires and HIV-1 epitope variants. Notes on this clone: The antigen is not known.

Sequencing of TCR beta CDR3 used immunoSEQ survey depth. The repertoire was sequenced with immunoSEQ multiplex PCR; TCRdb's copy has only in-frame clones and lacks some. The data show thousands of clones, with 65% seen just once and around 40% held by the top ten. CDR3 length: 16 amino acids. Trimming removed 2 bases from V and 0 bases from J; junction bases left unmatched: 5. Germline loops: CDR1 MNHEY, CDR2 SVGAGI. The receptor's source is a male donor with HIV. Material: cultured CD8+ T cells derived from PBMCs. The V gene is TRBV6-5, the J gene TRBJ1-1, with 8 bases that match TRBD1. In nucleotides, the CDR3 is TGTGCCAGCAGTTACGCGAACAGGGGGATGAACACTGAAGCTTTCTTT. This gives the protein CASSYANRGMNTEAFF.